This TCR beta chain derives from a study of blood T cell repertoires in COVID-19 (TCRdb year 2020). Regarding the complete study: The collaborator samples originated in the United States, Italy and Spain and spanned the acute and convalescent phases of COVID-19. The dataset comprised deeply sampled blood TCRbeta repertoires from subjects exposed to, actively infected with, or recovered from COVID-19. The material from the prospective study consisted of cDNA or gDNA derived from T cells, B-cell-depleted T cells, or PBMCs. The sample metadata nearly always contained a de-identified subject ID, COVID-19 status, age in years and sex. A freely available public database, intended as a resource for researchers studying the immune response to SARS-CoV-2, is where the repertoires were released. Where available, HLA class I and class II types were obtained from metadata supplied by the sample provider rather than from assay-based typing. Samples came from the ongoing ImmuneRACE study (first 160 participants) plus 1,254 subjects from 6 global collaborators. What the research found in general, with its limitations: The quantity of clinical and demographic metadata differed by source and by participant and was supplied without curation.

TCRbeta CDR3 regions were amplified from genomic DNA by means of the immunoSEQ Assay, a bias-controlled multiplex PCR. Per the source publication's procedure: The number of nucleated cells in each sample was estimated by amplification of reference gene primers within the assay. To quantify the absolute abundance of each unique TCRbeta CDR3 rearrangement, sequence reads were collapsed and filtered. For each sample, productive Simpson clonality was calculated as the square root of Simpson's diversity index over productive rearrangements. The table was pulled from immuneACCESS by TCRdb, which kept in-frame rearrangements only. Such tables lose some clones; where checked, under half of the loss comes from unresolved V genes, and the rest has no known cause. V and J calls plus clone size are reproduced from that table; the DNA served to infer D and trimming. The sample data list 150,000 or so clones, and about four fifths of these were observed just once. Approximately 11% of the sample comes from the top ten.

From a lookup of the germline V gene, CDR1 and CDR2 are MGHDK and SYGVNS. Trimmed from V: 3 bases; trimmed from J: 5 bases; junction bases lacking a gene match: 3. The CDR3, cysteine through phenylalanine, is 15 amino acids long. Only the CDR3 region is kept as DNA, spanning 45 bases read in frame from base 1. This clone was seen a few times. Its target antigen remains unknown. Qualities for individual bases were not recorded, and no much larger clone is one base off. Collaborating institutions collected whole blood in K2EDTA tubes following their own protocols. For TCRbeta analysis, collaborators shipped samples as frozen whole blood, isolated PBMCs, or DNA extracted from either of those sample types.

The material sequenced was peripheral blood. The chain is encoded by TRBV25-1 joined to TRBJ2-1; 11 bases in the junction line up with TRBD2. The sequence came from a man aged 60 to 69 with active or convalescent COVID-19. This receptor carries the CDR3 CASSETSGVHNEQFF. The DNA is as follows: TGTGCCAGCAGTGAGACTAGCGGGGTCCACAATGAGCAGTTCTTC.